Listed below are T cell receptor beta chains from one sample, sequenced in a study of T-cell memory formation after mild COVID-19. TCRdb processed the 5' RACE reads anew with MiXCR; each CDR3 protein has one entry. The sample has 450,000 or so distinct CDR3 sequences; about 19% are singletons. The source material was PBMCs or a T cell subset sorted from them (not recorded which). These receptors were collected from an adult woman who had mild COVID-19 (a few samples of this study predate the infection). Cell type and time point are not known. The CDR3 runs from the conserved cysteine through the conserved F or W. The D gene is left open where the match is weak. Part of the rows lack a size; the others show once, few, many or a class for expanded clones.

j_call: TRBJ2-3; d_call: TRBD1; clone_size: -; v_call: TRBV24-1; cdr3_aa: CATSDPGQAADTQYF; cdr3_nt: TGTGCCACCAGTGATCCGGGACAGGCGGCAGATACGCAGTATTTT
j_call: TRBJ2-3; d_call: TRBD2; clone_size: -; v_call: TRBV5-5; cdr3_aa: CASTPSGGGADTQYF; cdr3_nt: TGTGCCAGCACGCCGAGCGGGGGGGGCGCAGATACGCAGTATTTT
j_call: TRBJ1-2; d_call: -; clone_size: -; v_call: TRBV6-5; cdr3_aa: CASSYGGSRSYGYTF; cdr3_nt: TGTGCCAGCAGTTACGGCGGGTCGAGAAGCTATGGCTACACCTTC
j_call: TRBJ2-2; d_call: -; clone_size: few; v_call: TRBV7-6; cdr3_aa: CASSKQKPNTGELFF; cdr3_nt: TGTGCCAGCAGTAAGCAGAAACCGAACACCGGGGAGCTGTTTTTT
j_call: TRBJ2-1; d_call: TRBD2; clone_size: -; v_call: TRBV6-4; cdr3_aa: CASSALAGGQNNEQFF; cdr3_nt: TGTGCCAGCAGTGCCCTCGCGGGGGGGCAGAACAATGAGCAGTTCTTC
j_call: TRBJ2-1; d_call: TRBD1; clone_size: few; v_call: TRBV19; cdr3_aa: CASSLSTGVNEQFF; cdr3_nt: TGTGCCAGTAGTTTGTCGACAGGGGTCAATGAGCAGTTCTTC
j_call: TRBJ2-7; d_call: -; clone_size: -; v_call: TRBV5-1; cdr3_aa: CASSKPNRVSTYEQYF; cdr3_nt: TGCGCCAGCAGCAAACCAAACAGGGTTAGTACCTACGAGCAGTACTTC
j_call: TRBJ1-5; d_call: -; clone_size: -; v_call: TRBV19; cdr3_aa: CASSPLSNQPQHF; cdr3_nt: TGTGCCAGTAGTCCCCTCAGTAATCAGCCCCAGCATTTT
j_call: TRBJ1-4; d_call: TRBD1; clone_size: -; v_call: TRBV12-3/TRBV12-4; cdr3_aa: CASSQPLGTGPEKLFF; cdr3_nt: TGTGCCAGCAGTCAACCCCTCGGGACAGGTCCCGAAAAACTGTTTTTT
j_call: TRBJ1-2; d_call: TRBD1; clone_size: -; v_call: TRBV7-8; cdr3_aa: CASSLQGDSAYGYTF; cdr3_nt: TGTGCCAGCAGCCTCCAGGGGGACAGTGCCTATGGCTACACCTTC
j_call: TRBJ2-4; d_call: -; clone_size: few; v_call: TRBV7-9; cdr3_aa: CASSPIIGAIAKNIQYF; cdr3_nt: TGTGCCAGCAGCCCTATAATCGGGGCTATAGCCAAAAACATTCAGTACTTC
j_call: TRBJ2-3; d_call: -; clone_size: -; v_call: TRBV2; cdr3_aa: CASSARRFLATDTQYF; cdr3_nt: TGTGCCAGCAGTGCGAGAAGATTCCTCGCCACAGATACGCAGTATTTT
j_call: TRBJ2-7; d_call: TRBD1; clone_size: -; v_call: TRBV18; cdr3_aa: CASSLDRGREQYF; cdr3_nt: TGTGCCAGCTCACTGGACAGGGGCCGCGAGCAGTACTTC
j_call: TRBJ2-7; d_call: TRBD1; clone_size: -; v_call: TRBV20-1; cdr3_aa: CSARGQVSYEQYF; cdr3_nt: TGCAGTGCCCGAGGACAGGTCTCCTACGAGCAGTACTTC
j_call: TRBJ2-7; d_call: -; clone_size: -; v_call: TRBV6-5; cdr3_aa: CASSYLQGNYEQYF; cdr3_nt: TGTGCCAGCAGTTATCTACAGGGTAACTACGAGCAGTACTTC
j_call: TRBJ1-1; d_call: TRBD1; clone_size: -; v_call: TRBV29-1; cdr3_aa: CSVDRTGLNTEAFF; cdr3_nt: TGCAGCGTTGACAGGACAGGGCTGAACACTGAAGCTTTCTTT
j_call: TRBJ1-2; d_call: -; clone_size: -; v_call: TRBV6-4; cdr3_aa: CASSTNPGHPFGYTF; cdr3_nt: TGTGCCAGCAGCACGAACCCGGGACATCCTTTCGGCTACACCTTC
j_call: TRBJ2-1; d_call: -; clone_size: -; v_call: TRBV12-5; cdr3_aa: CASGFNHEQFF; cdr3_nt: TGTGCTAGTGGTTTCAACCATGAGCAGTTCTTC
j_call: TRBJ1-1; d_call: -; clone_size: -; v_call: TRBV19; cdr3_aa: CASAKLQGTNTEAFF; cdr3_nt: TGTGCCAGTGCCAAATTACAGGGTACGAACACTGAAGCTTTCTTT
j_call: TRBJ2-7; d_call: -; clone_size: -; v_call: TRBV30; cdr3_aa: CAWRSAGQTYEQYF; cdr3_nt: TGTGCCTGGAGGTCGGCGGGACAGACCTACGAGCAGTACTTC
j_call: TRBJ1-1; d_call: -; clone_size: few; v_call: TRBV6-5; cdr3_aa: CASSYTGGNTEAFF; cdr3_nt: TGTGCCAGCAGTTACACTGGCGGGAACACTGAAGCTTTCTTT
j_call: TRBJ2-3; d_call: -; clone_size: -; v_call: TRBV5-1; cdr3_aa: CASKRFGDTQYF; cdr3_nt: TGCGCCAGCAAGAGGTTCGGAGATACGCAGTATTTT
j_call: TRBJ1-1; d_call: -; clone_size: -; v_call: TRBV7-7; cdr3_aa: CASSLATNTEAFF; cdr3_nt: TGTGCTAGCAGCTTAGCCACGAACACTGAAGCTTTCTTT
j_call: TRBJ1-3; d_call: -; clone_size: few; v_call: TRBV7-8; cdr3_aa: CASSLIAAYSGNTIYF; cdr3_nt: TGTGCCAGCAGCTTAATAGCGGCCTACTCTGGAAACACCATATATTTT
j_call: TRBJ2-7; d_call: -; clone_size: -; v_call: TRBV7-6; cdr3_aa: CASSPHRHSYEQYF; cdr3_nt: TGTGCCAGCAGCCCTCACAGGCACTCCTACGAGCAGTACTTC
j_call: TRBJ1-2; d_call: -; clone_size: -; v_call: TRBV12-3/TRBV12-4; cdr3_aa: CASSMSRADGYGYTF; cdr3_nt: TGTGCCAGCAGCATGTCCAGGGCCGATGGCTATGGCTACACCTTC
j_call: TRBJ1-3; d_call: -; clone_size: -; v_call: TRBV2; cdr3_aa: CASSDTRGRGNTIYF; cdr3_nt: TGTGCCAGCAGTGATACACGGGGTAGAGGAAACACCATATATTTT
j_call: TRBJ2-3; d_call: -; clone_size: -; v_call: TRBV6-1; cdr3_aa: CASSGDTQYF; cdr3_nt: TGTGCCAGCAGTGGGGATACGCAGTATTTT
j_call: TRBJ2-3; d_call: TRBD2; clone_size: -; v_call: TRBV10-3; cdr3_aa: CATLAGRDTQYF; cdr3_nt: TGTGCCACCTTAGCGGGGCGGGATACGCAGTATTTT
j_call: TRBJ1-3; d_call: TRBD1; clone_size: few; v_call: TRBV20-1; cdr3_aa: CSAREGQGTGNTIYF; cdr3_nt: TGCAGTGCTAGAGAGGGACAGGGGACTGGAAACACCATATATTTT
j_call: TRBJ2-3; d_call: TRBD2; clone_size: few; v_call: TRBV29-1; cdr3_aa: CSVEDGTSGSTDTQYF; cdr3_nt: TGCAGCGTTGAAGATGGGACTAGCGGGAGCACAGATACGCAGTATTTT
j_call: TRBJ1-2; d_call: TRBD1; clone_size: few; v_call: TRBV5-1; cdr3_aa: CASSAGQGRGSYGYTF; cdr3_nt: TGCGCCAGCAGCGCCGGACAGGGGAGAGGGAGCTATGGCTACACCTTC
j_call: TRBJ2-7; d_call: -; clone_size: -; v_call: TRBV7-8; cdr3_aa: CASSLNWRSGATYEQYF; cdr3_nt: TGTGCCAGCAGCTTAAATTGGCGTTCAGGGGCGACCTACGAGCAGTACTTC
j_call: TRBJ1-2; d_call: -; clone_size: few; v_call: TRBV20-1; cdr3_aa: CSGGGVTDSGYTF; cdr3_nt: TGCAGTGGCGGGGGCGTCACCGACTCTGGCTACACCTTC
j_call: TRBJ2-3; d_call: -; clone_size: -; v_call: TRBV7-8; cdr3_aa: CASSRLSTLPSQYF; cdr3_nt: TGTGCCAGCAGCCGACTCTCGACTCTCCCTTCGCAGTATTTT
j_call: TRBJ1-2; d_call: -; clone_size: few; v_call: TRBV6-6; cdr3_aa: CASSSDRQRGNGYTF; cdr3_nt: TGTGCCAGCAGTTCAGACAGGCAACGAGGAAATGGCTACACCTTC
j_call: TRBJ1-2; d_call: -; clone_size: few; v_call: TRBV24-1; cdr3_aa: CATSGPRYYGYTF; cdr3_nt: TGTGCCACCAGTGGGCCCAGGTACTATGGCTACACCTTC
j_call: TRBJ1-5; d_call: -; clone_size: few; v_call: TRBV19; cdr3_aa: CASTMDSSYQPQHF; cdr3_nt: TGTGCCAGTACTATGGACAGTTCGTATCAGCCCCAGCATTTT
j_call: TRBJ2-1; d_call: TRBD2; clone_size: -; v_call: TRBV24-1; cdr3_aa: CATSEWTSSNEQFF; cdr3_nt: TGTGCCACCAGTGAGTGGACTAGTAGCAATGAGCAGTTCTTC
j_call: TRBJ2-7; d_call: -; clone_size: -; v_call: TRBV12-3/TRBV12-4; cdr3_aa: CASRRTDSSYEQYF; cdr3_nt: TGTGCCAGCAGGCGGACGGACTCTTCCTACGAGCAGTACTTC
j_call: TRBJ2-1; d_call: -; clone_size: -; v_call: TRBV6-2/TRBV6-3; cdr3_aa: CASRDSRIYNEQFF; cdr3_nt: TGTGCCAGCAGGGACTCTCGGATCTACAATGAGCAGTTCTTC
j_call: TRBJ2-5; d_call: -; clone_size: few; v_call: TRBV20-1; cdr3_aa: CSAPSLGLQETQYF; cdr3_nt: TGCAGTGCCCCGTCTCTCGGACTCCAAGAGACCCAGTACTTC
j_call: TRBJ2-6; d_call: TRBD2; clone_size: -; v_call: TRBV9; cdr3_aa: CASSVALAGGNAGANVLTF; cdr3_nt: TGTGCCAGCAGCGTAGCTCTAGCGGGAGGGAATGCAGGGGCCAACGTCCTGACTTTC
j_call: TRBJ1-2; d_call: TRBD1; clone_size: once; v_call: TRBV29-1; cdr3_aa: CRVDVGQAVTNYGYTF; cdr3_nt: TGCAGAGTTGATGTTGGACAGGCAGTTACTAACTATGGCTACACCTTC
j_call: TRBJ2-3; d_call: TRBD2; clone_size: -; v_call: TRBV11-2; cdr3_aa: CASSLRLAAEDTQYF; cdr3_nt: TGTGCCAGCAGCTTGAGACTAGCGGCCGAAGATACGCAGTATTTT
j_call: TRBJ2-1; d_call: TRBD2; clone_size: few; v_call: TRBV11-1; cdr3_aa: CASSTASGYNEQFF; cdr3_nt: TGTGCCAGCAGCACCGCTAGCGGTTACAATGAGCAGTTCTTC
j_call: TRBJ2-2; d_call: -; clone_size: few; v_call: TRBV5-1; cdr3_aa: CASSGQTVSGELFF; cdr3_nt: TGCGCCAGCAGCGGGCAAACAGTCTCCGGGGAGCTGTTTTTT
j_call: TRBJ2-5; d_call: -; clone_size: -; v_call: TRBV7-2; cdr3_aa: CASSLYRDESQYF; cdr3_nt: TGTGCCAGCAGCTTATACAGGGATGAGTCCCAGTACTTC
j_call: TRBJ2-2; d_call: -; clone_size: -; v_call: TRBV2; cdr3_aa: CASSEGLRTGELFF; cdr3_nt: TGTGCCAGCAGTGAAGGACTACGCACCGGGGAGCTGTTTTTT
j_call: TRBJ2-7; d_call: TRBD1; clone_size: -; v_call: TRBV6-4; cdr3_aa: CARKGTGAYEQYF; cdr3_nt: TGTGCCAGGAAAGGGACAGGGGCCTACGAGCAGTACTTC
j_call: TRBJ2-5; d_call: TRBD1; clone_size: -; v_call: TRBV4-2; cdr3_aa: CASSQESPGGRQETQYF; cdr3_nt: TGTGCCAGCAGCCAAGAATCTCCAGGGGGACGCCAAGAGACCCAGTACTTC
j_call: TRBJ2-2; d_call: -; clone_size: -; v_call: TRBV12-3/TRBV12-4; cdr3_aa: CASAFRGGTSTGELFF; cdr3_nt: TGTGCCAGCGCTTTTCGAGGGGGAACCTCCACCGGGGAGCTGTTTTTT
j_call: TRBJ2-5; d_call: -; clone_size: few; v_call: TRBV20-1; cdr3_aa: CSARGYEGETQYF; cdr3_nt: TGCAGTGCTAGGGGGTATGAGGGAGAGACCCAGTACTTC
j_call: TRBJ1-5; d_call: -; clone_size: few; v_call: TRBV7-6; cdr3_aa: CASSLSINQPQHF; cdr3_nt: TGTGCCAGCAGCTTATCCATCAATCAGCCCCAGCATTTT
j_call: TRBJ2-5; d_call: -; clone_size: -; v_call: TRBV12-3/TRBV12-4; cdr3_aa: CASSLGLPQYF; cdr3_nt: TGTGCCAGCAGTTTAGGGCTCCCCCAGTACTTC